This TCR beta chain was recovered during a study of persistence of HIV-infected CD4 T cells. The CDR3 has 16 residues. From germline, CDR1 is MGHRA and CDR2 YSYEKL. V was pared by 4 bases and J by 2 bases, with 6 bases of the junction left unmatched. Overlapping HIV-1 Gag 15-mer peptides at 0.85 to 1 ug per peptide per mL were used. Sorted nonresponding memory CD4+ T cells were CD40L-negative, CD69-negative, CD45RO-high. Inclusion required CMV-positive serology and CD4+ counts above 400 cells/uL. Regarding the study as a whole: Antigen-responding cells were enriched for degenerate expanded CDR3beta sequences. TCRbeta richness was lower in CMV- and Gag-responding cells than in anti-CD3/anti-CD28-responding cells. Within sorted populations, more oligoclonal TCRs accompanied more oligoclonal proviruses.

This was the immunoSEQ version 4 assay in survey mode. Method: immunoSEQ multiplex PCR; TCRdb's copy keeps in-frame clones and lacks some. This table has 64,000 or so clones, about 81% appearing once. As regards this clone: The antigen remains unidentified.

The sequencing used CD4+ T cells sorted from PBMCs after 18-hour stimulation, collected from a patient who received antiretroviral therapy. The V call is TRBV4-1, the J call TRBJ2-3; 10 nucleotides line up with TRBD2. The TCR sequence derives from an adult man with HIV who was CMV-seropositive. DNA of the CDR3: TGCGCCAGCAGCCCGCGGAGCGGGGGGGCCACAGATACGCAGTATTTT. It is translated as CASSPRSGGATDTQYF.